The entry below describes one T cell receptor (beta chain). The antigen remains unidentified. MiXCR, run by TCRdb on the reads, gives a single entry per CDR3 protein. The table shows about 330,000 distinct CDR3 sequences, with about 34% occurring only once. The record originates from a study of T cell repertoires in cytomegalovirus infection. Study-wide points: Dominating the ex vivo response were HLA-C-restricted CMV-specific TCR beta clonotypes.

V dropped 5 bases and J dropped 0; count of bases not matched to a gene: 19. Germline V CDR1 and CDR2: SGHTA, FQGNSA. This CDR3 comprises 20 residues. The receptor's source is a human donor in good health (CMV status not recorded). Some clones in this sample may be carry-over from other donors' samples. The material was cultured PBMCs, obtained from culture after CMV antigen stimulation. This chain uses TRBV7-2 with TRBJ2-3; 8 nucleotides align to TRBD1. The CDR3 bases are TGTGCCAGCAGCCTCTACACCGGGACAGGTGAACACTCTAGCACAGATACGCAGTATTTT. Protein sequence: CASSLYTGTGEHSSTDTQYF.